This paragraph reports one T cell receptor beta chain. As yet, its antigen is unknown. Data came from immunoSEQ multiplex PCR; TCRdb stores just in-frame clones and leaves some out. This table holds about 10,000 clones, around 87% found once. Noted time point: roughly 9-day in vitro stimulation with candidate neoantigen peptide 2. Mismatch repair deficiency was confirmed in all patients, by PCR or immunohistochemistry. An approximately 10-day in vitro culture was run per each of about seven reactive peptides. A no-peptide control culture served as baseline for clone fold changes. The data were taken from a study of PD-1 blockade in mismatch repair-deficient tumors. Study outcomes and limitations: About 5% of the 142 peptide-expanded blood TCRs were also found in tumor.

The CDR3 contains 14 residues. With 0 bases removed from V and 3 bases from J, the gap between germline ends came to 8 bases. Germline V gene lookup returns CDR1 MNHNS and CDR2 SASEGT. This receptor was obtained from an adult with mismatch repair-deficient cancer. Sequencing was performed on cells cultured in vitro, taken from a patient treated with pembrolizumab. This chain joins TRBV6-1 and TRBJ2-5; no definite D call. The CDR3 reads CASSEALPKETQYF. DNA of the CDR3: TGTGCCAGCAGTGAAGCTCTGCCTAAAGAGACCCAGTACTTC.